The table lists the clone carrying this T cell receptor (beta chain) with a few counts. Antigen: not known. A much larger clone is a single base away; this may be a read error. Every TCR beta cDNA library bore unique molecular identifiers. TCRdb re-analysed the PCR reads in MiXCR, keeping a single row per CDR3 protein. The sample lists approximately 730,000 distinct CDR3 sequences, around 42% seen once, with 4.9% in the top ten. This sample stems from a study of post-analysis software for immune sequencing data. About the research overall: Secondary progressive, relapsing-remitting and progressive-relapsing multiple sclerosis were among the included disease courses.

Study observations and caveats: Multiple sclerosis patients showed significantly lower normalized Chao1 diversity than controls did. Relative to controls, patients had five TRBV segments at higher frequency, with TRBV5-6, TRBV5-1 and TRBV20-1 among these.

The CDR3 covers 11 residues. The V and J ends lost 2 bases and 6 bases respectively, with 5 bases between them. Germline V gene sequence: CDR1 MNHNS, CDR2 SASEGT. Specimen: blood. V usage is TRBV6-1 and J usage is TRBJ2-7; no definite D call. This sequence originates from a girl aged 10 to 17 with multiple sclerosis. The CDR3 DNA is TGTGCCAGCAGTGAATGCGGCGAGCAGTACTTC. Translation gives CASSECGEQYF.